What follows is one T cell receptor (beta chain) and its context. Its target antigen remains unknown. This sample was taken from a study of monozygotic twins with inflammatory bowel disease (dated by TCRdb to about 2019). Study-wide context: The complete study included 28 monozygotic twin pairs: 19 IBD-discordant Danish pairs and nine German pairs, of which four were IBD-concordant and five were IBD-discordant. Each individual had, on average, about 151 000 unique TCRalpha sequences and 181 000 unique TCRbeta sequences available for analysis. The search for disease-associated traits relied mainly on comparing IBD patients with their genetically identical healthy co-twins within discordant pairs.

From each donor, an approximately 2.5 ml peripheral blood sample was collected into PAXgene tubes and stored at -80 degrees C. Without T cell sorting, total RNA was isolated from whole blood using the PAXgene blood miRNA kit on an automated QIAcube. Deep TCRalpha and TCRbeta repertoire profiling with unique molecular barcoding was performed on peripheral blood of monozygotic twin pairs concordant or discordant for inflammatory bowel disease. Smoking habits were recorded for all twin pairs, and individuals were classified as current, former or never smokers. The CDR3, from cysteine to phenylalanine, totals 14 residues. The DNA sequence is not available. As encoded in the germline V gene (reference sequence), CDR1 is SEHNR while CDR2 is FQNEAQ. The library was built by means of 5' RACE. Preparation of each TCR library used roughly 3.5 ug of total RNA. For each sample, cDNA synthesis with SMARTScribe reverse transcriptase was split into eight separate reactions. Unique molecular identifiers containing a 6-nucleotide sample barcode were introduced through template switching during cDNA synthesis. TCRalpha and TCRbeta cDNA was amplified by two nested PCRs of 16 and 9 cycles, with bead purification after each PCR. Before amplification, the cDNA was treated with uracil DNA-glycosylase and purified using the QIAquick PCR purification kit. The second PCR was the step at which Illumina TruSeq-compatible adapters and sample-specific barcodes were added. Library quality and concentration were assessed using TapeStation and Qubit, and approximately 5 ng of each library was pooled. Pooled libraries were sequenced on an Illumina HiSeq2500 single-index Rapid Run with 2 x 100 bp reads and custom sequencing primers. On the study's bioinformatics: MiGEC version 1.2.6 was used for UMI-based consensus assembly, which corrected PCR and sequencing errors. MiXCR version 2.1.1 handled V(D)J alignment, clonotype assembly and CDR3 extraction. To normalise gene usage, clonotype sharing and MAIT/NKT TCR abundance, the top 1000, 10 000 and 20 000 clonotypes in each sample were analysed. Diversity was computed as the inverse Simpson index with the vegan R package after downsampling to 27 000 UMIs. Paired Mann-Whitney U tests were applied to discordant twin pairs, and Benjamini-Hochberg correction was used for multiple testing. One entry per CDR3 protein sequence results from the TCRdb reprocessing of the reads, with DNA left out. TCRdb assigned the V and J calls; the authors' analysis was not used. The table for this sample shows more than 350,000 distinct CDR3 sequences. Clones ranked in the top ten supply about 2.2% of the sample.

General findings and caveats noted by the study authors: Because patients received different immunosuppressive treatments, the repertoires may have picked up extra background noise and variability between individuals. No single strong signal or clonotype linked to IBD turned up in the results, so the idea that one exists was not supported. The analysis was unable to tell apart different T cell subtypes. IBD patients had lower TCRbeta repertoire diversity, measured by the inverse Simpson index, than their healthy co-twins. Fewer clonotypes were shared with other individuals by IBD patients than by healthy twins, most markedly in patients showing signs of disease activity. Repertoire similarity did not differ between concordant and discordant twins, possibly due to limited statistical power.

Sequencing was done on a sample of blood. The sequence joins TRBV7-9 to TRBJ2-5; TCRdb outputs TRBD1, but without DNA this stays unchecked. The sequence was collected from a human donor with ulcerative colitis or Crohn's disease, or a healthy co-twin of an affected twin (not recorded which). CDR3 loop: CASSLVDSKETQYF.